Listed here are 30 T cell receptor beta chains from one sample, sequenced in a study of Graves' ophthalmopathy and Graves' hyperthyroidism. TCR beta CDR3 regions were amplified from RNA transcripts. In the first round, RT-PCR was carried out with HTBI primers, and a multiplex PCR formed the second round. One entry per CDR3 protein, called by TCRdb with MiXCR from the multiplex PCR reads. The table lists some 410,000 distinct CDR3 sequences, around 21% of them singletons. Sequenced material: peripheral blood. The receptors were gathered from a young woman with stable Graves' hyperthyroidism.

The J gene is TRBJ2-7, the V gene TRBV6-5; D unclear. Trimming took off 0 bases at V and 0 bases at J, with 9 bases between the two ends. The CDR3 is 15 residues long. The germline CDR1 and CDR2 sequences are MNHEY and SVGAGI. Here the CDR3 DNA reads TGTGCCAGCAGTTACTCCGCGGTTATCTCCTACGAGCAGTACTTC. Its protein product is CASSYSAVISYEQYF.

V gene TRBV18 combines with J gene TRBJ2-7, with a weak D call TRBD2 (6 bases). There are 16 residues in the CDR3. Trimming removed 3 bases from V and 3 bases from J, with 18 bases in between. In germline, CDR1 is KGHSH, CDR2 LQKENI. CDR3 in DNA: TGTGCCAGCTCACCCTTTTCCGGAGGGAGCGGCTACGAGCAGTACTTC. Translated: CASSPFSGGSGYEQYF.

On this clonotype itself: A much larger clone sits a single nucleotide away, making a read error possible. The V gene is TRBV5-1, the J gene TRBJ1-3; D unresolved. Germline CDR1 and CDR2: SGHRS and YFSETQ. The CDR3 contains 16 residues. In nucleotides, the CDR3 is TGCGCCAGCAGCTTGGTAGGCGGTAACTCTGGAAACACCATATGTTTT. This gives the protein CASSLVGGNSGNTICF.

This clonotype has at least ten counts. The V and J genes are TRBV11-2 and TRBJ2-7; 8 bases are a match to TRBD1. The germline V gene encodes CDR1 SGHAT and CDR2 FQNNGV. The CDR3 contains 15 residues. V shed 0 bases and J 2 bases; nucleotides not matched to a gene: 3. DNA of the CDR3: TGTGCCAGCAGCTTAGACGGGACAGGCCCCTACGAGCAGTACTTC. This translates into CASSLDGTGPYEQYF.

This clonotype was detected many times. The chain carries TRBV24-1 and TRBJ2-5, with D unclear. Germline CDR1 is KGHDR and CDR2 is SFDVKD. V gave up 2 bases and J gave up 0 bases, with 3 bases separating them. CDR3 length: 13 residues. The CDR3 nucleotides are TGTGCCACCAGTGATTCCTACCAAGAGACCCAGTACTTC. As protein: CATSDSYQETQYF.

The chain uses TRBV20-1 and TRBJ2-7, with 7 positions matching TRBD1. Losses at the gene ends were 5 bases for V and 3 bases for J; bases not matched to a gene: 7. This CDR3 has 13 amino acids. Germline V gene lookup returns CDR1 DFQATT and CDR2 SNEGSKA (reference sequence). The CDR3 nucleotides are TGCAGTGCTCCGGACAGGCGGAACTACGAGCAGTACTTC. It is translated as CSAPDRRNYEQYF.

The table lists this clonotype with many counts. This chain uses TRBV6-1 with TRBJ2-2; perhaps TRBD1 as D (7 bases). Per the germline V gene, CDR1 is MNHNS and CDR2 is SASEGT. The CDR3 runs 15 residues. V was cut by 6 bases and J by 4 bases, with 15 bases left in between. CDR3 nucleotides: TGTGCCAGCAGAAGACAGGGACTGGGCACCGGGGAGCTGTTTTTT. This translates into CASRRQGLGTGELFF.

This sequence joins TRBV6-1 and TRBJ1-5; possible D gene TRBD1, 6 bases. V was cut by 6 bases and J by 7 bases, with 16 bases left in between. From germline, CDR1 is MNHNS and CDR2 SASEGT. The CDR3 sequence is 14 residues long. CDR3 sequence: CASRPTGSTQPQHF. The CDR3 DNA sequence: TGTGCCAGCAGACCCACAGGGTCCACCCAGCCCCAGCATTTT.

This clonotype came up many times. The chain has TRBV28 and TRBJ2-5; possibly TRBD1 for D (6 bases). V was clipped by 5 bases and J by 2 bases, with 12 bases between them. CDR1 MDHEN and CDR2 SYDVKM come from the germline V gene. CDR3 length equals 14 residues. The CDR3 reads CASSPRGRQETQYF. CDR3 sequence (DNA): TGTGCCAGCAGTCCCAGGGGAAGGCAAGAGACCCAGTACTTC.

Many counts were recorded for this clonotype. This chain uses TRBV20-1 with TRBJ1-3; no firm D call. V gave up 0 bases and J gave up 2 bases, with 11 bases separating them. Germline lookup yields CDR1 DFQATT and CDR2 SNEGSKA (reference sequence). The CDR3 loop spans 15 amino acids. CDR3 amino acids: CSAREGLGTGNTIYF. CDR3 sequence (DNA): TGCAGTGCTAGAGAAGGTTTAGGGACTGGAAACACCATATATTTT.

This clonotype appeared many times. V gene TRBV19 combines with J gene TRBJ2-4; 12 bases are shared with TRBD1. Losses at the gene ends were 5 bases for V and 7 bases for J; bases not matched to a gene: 9. Germline V gene lookup returns CDR1 LNHDA and CDR2 SQIVND (reference sequence). There are 16 residues in the CDR3. CDR3 amino acids: CASSDGTGGVVNIQYF. Here the CDR3 DNA reads TGTGCCAGTAGTGACGGGACAGGGGGCGTGGTGAACATTCAGTACTTC. The full variable domain, completed using reference TRBV19 and TRBJ2-4, is DGGITQSPKYLFRKEGQNVTLSCEQNLNHDAMYWYRQDPGQGLRLIYYSQIVNDFQKGDIAEGYSVSREKKESFPLTVTSAQKNPTAFYLCASSDGTGGVVNIQYFGAGTRLSVL.

In this sample, this clonotype turned up a few times. The J gene is TRBJ1-2, the V gene TRBV18, with 7 bases fitting TRBD1. CDR1 is KGHSH, CDR2 LQKENI, per germline. The junction had 11 bases not matched to a gene; V was cut back by 6 bases and J by 7 bases. This CDR3 is 14 amino acids long. The CDR3, as DNA: TGTGCCAGCTCCGCTCCGGGGACAGACGGTGGCTACACCTTC. Residues: CASSAPGTDGGYTF.

This clonotype has a count of ten or more. This chain connects TRBV11-1 to TRBJ2-2, with D possibly matching TRBD2 (5 bases). The CDR3 runs 16 residues. With 1 base removed from V and 8 bases from J, the gap between germline ends came to 17 bases. Germline V gene data show CDR1 as SGHAT and CDR2 as FQDESV (reference sequence). The CDR3 loop reads CASSLGALAKPGELFF. CDR3 nucleotide sequence: TGTGCCAGCAGCTTAGGTGCTCTAGCCAAACCAGGGGAGCTGTTTTTT.

This chain joins TRBV10-3 and TRBJ2-5, with 13 bases lining up with TRBD2. This CDR3 region has 14 residues. The V gene's germline CDR1 is ENHRY and CDR2 SYGVKD. V gave up 8 bases and J gave up 2 bases; unmatched junction bases: 2. The CDR3 nucleotides are TGTGCCATCGGGGGACTAGCGGGACAAGAGACCCAGTACTTC. Translation gives CAIGGLAGQETQYF.

This clonotype has ten or more counts. The chain links TRBV5-1 to TRBJ2-2; D unresolved. CDR1 is SGHRS, CDR2 YFSETQ, per germline. The germline V and J ends were trimmed by 4 bases and 1 base, with 11 bases remaining between them. The CDR3 has 15 amino acids. The CDR3 DNA reads TGCGCCAGCAGCCAGCTTTCAGAGAACACCGGGGAGCTGTTTTTT. Protein product: CASSQLSENTGELFF.

Worth noting for this clonotype: A read error may explain this, as a much larger clone is one base away. This chain uses TRBV6-1 with TRBJ2-6; no definite D call. The CDR3 has 15 residues. Germline-derived CDR1 and CDR2 are MNHNS and SASEGT. CDR3 sequence reads: CASSDLSSGSNVLTF. The DNA of the CDR3 is TGTGCCAGCAGTGATTTGAGCTCTGGGTCCAACGTCCTGACTTTC.

This clonotype has ten or more counts. The V gene is TRBV20-1, the J gene TRBJ2-7, with 9 nucleotides matching TRBD2. The CDR3 length is 14 residues. V was clipped by 6 bases and J by 1 base; unmatched bases: 7. The germline CDR1 and CDR2 sequences are DFQATT and SNEGSKA (reference sequence). The CDR3 sequence: CSAISGRESYEQYF. In DNA form, the CDR3 reads TGCAGTGCAATTAGCGGGAGAGAATCCTACGAGCAGTACTTC.

At least ten counts were recorded for this clonotype. The chain recombines TRBV6-1 with TRBJ1-1, with 7 bases matching TRBD1. The germline V gene encodes CDR1 MNHNS and CDR2 SASEGT. There are 15 residues in the CDR3. V was pared by 4 bases and J by 4 bases, with 9 bases of the junction left unmatched. The CDR3 here is CASSAPGGASTEAFF. The CDR3 DNA follows: TGTGCCAGCAGTGCCCCAGGGGGAGCGAGCACTGAAGCTTTCTTT.

This clonotype has ten or more counts. An end of the junction does not agree with germline; a read error may underlie this. The V gene is TRBV12-3 or TRBV12-4, the J gene TRBJ2-7; no clear D. The CDR3 has 13 residues. Here the CDR3 reads CASSSRAGSEEYF. The CDR3 DNA follows: TGTGCCAGCAGTTCCCGGGCCGGTTCCGAGGAGTACTTC.

In this sample, this clonotype turned up many times. The gene calls are TRBV6-1 and TRBJ1-2; tentatively, D is TRBD1 (6 bases). The length of the CDR3 is 14 residues. Germline CDR1 is MNHNS and CDR2 is SASEGT. The V gene lost 2 bases and the J gene lost 12 bases, with 19 bases spanning the gap. The CDR3 DNA sequence: TGTGCCAGCAGTGAATTCGGGGGCAGGACCTTGCACACCTTC. Its translation is CASSEFGGRTLHTF.

This clonotype appeared a few times. The chain has TRBV19 and TRBJ2-3, with 8 bases lining up with TRBD1. Looked up from germline, CDR1 is LNHDA and CDR2 is SQIVND (reference sequence). CDR3 length: 14 amino acids. Trimming at V came to 3 bases and at J to 8 bases, leaving 7 bases not matched to a gene. CDR3 coding DNA: TGTGCCAGTAGTATCCCCCGGACAGGGCGTACGCAGTATTTT. Residues: CASSIPRTGRTQYF.

This clonotype was picked up many times. The chain couples TRBV20-1 to TRBJ2-2; D uncertain. The CDR3 totals 15 residues. CDR1 DFQATT and CDR2 SNEGSKA come from the germline V gene (reference sequence). Trimming pared 0 bases from V and 2 bases from J, leaving 10 bases between. The CDR3 DNA reads as TGCAGTGCTAGAGATCTGAGACCTAACACCGGGGAGCTGTTTTTT. Protein: CSARDLRPNTGELFF.

This sequence joins TRBV7-8 and TRBJ2-7; 7 bases align to TRBD2. The CDR3 totals 15 residues. Germline V gene data show CDR1 as SGHVS and CDR2 as FQNEAQ. J lost 0 bases, V lost 5 bases, and 7 bases had no gene match. The DNA for the CDR3 is TGTGCCAGCAGCGGGAGGGACCGAAACTCCTACGAGCAGTACTTC. It translates to CASSGRDRNSYEQYF.

This clonotype was observed many times. This chain connects TRBV6-1 to TRBJ1-6; 8 bases map to TRBD1. After removal of 6 bases from V and 6 bases from J, the junction contained 4 bases not matched to a gene. The CDR3 is 14 amino acids. The V gene's germline CDR1 is MNHNS and CDR2 SASEGT. CDR3 in DNA: TGTGCCAGCAGAGGACAGGGCCCTAATTCACCCCTCCACTTT. This gives the protein CASRGQGPNSPLHF.

A note on this clonotype: This may come from a read error, since a much larger clone is one base off. The conserved final phenylalanine or tryptophan is absent from the CDR3, which likely points to a read error. This chain links TRBV11-2 with TRBJ1-2; 11 bases fit TRBD1. CDR3 size: 17 residues. Germline CDR1 and CDR2: SGHAT and FQNNGV. Trimming removed 3 bases from V and 7 bases from J; junction bases left unmatched: 13. The CDR3 bases are TGTGCCAGCAGCTTCTATACCTCGGACAGGGGGCGGATTGGCTACACCTAC. Protein sequence: CASSFYTSDRGRIGYTY.

This clonotype was found many times. This sequence may be a read error, since a much larger clone differs from it by one base. The rearrangement uses TRBV3-1 and TRBJ2-7, with D possibly being TRBD1 (5 bases). This CDR3 is built from 13 residues. V lost 0 bases to trimming and J lost 4 bases, with 7 bases between them. The germline CDR1 and CDR2 sequences are LGHDT and YNNKEL (reference sequence). The CDR3 loop is CASSQDREYEQYF. In DNA, the CDR3 is TGTGCCAGCAGCCAAGACAGGGAATACGAGCAGTACTTC.

This clonotype was counted ten times or more. The chain uses TRBV6-2 or TRBV6-3 and TRBJ2-4; 7 bases agree with TRBD2. After removal of 0 bases from V and 8 bases from J, the junction contained 7 bases not matched to a gene. CDR3 length: 15 residues. Per germline, CDR1 MNHEY and CDR2 SVGEGT. This CDR3 is CASSYSGGRGYIQYF. The CDR3 region has the DNA TGTGCCAGCAGTTACTCCGGCGGGAGAGGGTACATTCAGTACTTC.

This clonotype was recorded at least ten times. J is TRBJ2-7 and V is TRBV12-3 or TRBV12-4; TRBD1 agrees at 8 bases. The V and J ends lost 5 bases and 6 bases, in that order; junction bases with no gene match: 6. This CDR3 comprises 13 residues. The CDR3 reads CASSRTGYSEQYF. Here the CDR3 DNA reads TGTGCCAGCAGTCGGACAGGGTATAGCGAGCAGTACTTC.

This clonotype was seen many times. V and J are TRBV9 and TRBJ1-1; tentatively, D is TRBD1 (6 bases). Germline CDR1 is SGDLS and CDR2 is YYNGEE. Trimming stripped 3 bases from V and 5 bases from J, with 11 bases between. The CDR3 contains 13 residues. The CDR3 loop reads CASSATTGTEAFF. The CDR3 DNA follows: TGTGCCAGCAGCGCCACTACAGGGACTGAAGCTTTCTTT. The full variable domain, rest sourced from reference TRBV9 and TRBJ1-1, is DSGVTQTPKHLITATGQRVTLRCSPRSGDLSVYWYQQSLDQGLQFLIQYYNGEERAKGNILERFSAQQFPDLHSELNLSSLELGDSALYFCASSATTGTEAFFGQGTRLTVV.

This chain joins TRBV12-3 or TRBV12-4 and TRBJ2-7, with 10 bases lining up with TRBD2. The junction had 6 bases not matched to a gene; V was cut back by 4 bases and J by 6 bases. CDR3 length: 14 residues. CDR3 DNA: TGTGCCAGCAGTTATAGCAGCGGGAGGGGCGAGCAGTACTTC. Translated, it gives CASSYSSGRGEQYF.